Presented here are 5 T cell receptor beta chains from one specimen sequenced in a study of control samples from healthy donors and cancer patients. Produced via immunoSEQ multiplex PCR; TCRdb's table is partial and in-frame only. Among roughly 120,000 clones listed, 90% to 95% were seen once. The specimen sequenced was blood. Receptor source: a woman aged 18 to 35 in good health.

The chain recombines TRBV5-1 with TRBJ1-1, with 9 bases lining up with TRBD1. The length of the CDR3 is 15 residues. The junction had 3 bases not matched to a gene; V was cut back by 2 bases and J by 1 base. Germline V gene lookup returns CDR1 SGHRS and CDR2 YFSETQ. This chain's CDR3 is CASSFLQGANTEAFF. The CDR3 nucleotides are TGCGCCAGCAGCTTCCTACAGGGGGCGAACACTGAAGCTTTCTTT.

V usage is TRBV7-9 and J usage is TRBJ2-1; TRBD2 is a possible D gene (7 bases). CDR3 length equals 17 residues. The germline V gene has CDR1 SEHNR and CDR2 FQNEAQ (reference sequence). The V and J ends lost 5 bases and 2 bases respectively, with 19 bases between them. The CDR3 DNA sequence: TGTGCCAGCAGCCCTTCGGGGGGCGCAACCCCCTACAATGAGCAGTTCTTC. Protein product: CASSPSGGATPYNEQFF.

The sample holds one count of this clone. This CDR3 reads CASSTHAGAEQYF. CDR3 DNA: TGTGCCAGCAGCACACACGCGGGGGCCGAGCAGTACTTC. The chain uses TRBV28 and TRBJ2-7, with D possibly TRBD2 on 7 matching bases. V shed 6 bases and J shed 6 bases, with 15 bases lying between them. The CDR3 loop spans 13 amino acids. Germline V gives CDR1 MDHEN, CDR2 SYDVKM.

In DNA form, the CDR3 reads TGTGCCAGTAGTAGGGACAGGGGGCGAGAAGCTTTCTTT. It yields the protein CASSRDRGREAFF. The chain has TRBV19 and TRBJ1-1; TRBD1 matches at 12 bases. The trim removed 4 bases at V and 8 bases at J, leaving 2 bases unmatched. Germline assignment: CDR1 LNHDA and CDR2 SQIVND (reference sequence). This CDR3 is built from 13 residues.

V and J are TRBV7-2 and TRBJ2-5; D gene unclear. CDR1 is SGHTA and CDR2 is FQGNSA in the germline V gene. The V gene lost 0 bases and the J gene lost 6 bases, with 8 bases spanning the gap. The CDR3 length is 13 residues. The CDR3 is CASSLAAGQTQYF. The CDR3 DNA sequence: TGTGCCAGCAGCTTAGCGGCAGGTCAGACCCAGTACTTC.